This TCR beta chain was identified during a study of T cell responses to AZD1222 COVID-19 vaccine. Whole-study results and caveats: Among vaccine-associated CD4 TCRs, coverage spanned spike, with dominance at 160-218 and 743-854. Unmutated variant regions are reportedly targeted by nearly half of spike-specific TCRs. Among AZD1222 vaccinees, only six or seven were seropositive at baseline. In a largely white British group with more females than males, clonal diversity was possibly underestimated.

This clone was observed a single time. What it binds is not known. A junction end diverges from the germline sequence, so it may reflect a read error. Profiling relied on immunoSEQ multiplex PCR, and the TCRdb table lists in-frame clones only, not all of them. In the table there are around 130,000 clones, approximately 89% of which are singletons. CDR3 length equals 14 residues. Per germline, CDR1 SGHDT and CDR2 YYEEEE. The chain links TRBV5-6 to TRBJ2-3; D is ambiguous. This TCR was sampled from an adult in good health. The sequencing used peripheral blood, collected on day 0 of AZD1222 vaccination. The DNA for the CDR3 is TGTGCCAGCACCTTGTTAACTAGCACAGATACGCAGTATTTT. This gives the protein CASTLLTSTDTQYF. Full variable domain (outside the CDR3, taken from reference TRBV5-6 and TRBJ2-3): DAGVTQSPTHLIKTRGQQVTLRCSPKSGHDTVSWYQQALGQGPQFIFQYYEEEERQRGNFPDRFSGHQFPNYSSELNVNALLLGDSALYLCASTLLTSTDTQYFGPGTRLTVL.